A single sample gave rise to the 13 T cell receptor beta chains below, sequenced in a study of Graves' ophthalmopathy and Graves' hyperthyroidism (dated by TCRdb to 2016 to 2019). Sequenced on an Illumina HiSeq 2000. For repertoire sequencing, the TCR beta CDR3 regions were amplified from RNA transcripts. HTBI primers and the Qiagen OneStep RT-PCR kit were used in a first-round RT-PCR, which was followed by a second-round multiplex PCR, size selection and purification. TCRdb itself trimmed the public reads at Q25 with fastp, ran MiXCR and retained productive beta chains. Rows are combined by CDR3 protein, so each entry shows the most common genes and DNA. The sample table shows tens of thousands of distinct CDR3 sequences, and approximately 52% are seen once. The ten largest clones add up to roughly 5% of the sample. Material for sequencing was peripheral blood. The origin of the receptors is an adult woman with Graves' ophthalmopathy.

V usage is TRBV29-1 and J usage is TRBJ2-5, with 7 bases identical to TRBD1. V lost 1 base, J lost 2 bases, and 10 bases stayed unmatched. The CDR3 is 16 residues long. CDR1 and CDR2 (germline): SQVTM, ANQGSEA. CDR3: CSVEAPGTEGQETQYF. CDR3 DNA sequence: TGCAGCGTTGAAGCCCCGGGGACAGAGGGTCAAGAGACCCAGTACTTC. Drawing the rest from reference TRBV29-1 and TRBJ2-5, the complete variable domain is SAVISQKPSRDICQRGTSLTIQCQVDSQVTMMFWYRQQPGQSLTLIATANQGSEATYESGFVIDKFPISRPNLTFSTLTVSNMSPEDSSIYLCSVEAPGTEGQETQYFGPGTRLLVL.

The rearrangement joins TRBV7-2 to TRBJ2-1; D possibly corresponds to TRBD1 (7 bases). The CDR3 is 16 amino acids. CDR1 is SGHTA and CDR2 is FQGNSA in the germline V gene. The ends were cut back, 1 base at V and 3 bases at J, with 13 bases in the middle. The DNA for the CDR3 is TGTGCCAGCAGCTTAGGGGGGGCAGGGGGCTACAATGAGCAGTTCTTC. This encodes CASSLGGAGGYNEQFF.

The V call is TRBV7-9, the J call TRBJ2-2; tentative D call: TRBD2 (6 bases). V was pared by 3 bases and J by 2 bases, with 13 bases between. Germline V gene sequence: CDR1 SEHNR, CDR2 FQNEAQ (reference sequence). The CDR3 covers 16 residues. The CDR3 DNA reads TGTGCCAGCAGCTTGGAGGGCCCAGGAAACACCGGGGAGCTGTTTTTT. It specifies CASSLEGPGNTGELFF.

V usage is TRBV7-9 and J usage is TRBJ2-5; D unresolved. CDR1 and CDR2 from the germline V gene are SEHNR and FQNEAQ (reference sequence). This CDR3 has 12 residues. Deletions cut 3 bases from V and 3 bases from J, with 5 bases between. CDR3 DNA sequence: TGTGCCAGCAGCTTCGGAGAAGAGACCCAGTACTTC. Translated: CASSFGEETQYF.

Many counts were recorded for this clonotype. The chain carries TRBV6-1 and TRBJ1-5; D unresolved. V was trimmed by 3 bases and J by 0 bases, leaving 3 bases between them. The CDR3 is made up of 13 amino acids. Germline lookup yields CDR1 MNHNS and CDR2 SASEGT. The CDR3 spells CASSEPSNQPQHF. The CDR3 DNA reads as TGTGCCAGCAGTGAGCCTAGCAATCAGCCCCAGCATTTT.

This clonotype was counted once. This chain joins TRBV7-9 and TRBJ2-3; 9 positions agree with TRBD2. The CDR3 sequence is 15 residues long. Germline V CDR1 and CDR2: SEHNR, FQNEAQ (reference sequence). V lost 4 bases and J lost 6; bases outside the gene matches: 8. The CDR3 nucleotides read TGTGCCAGCAGCTCAGCCGGGACTAGCTCTGATACGCAGTATTTT. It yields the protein CASSSAGTSSDTQYF.

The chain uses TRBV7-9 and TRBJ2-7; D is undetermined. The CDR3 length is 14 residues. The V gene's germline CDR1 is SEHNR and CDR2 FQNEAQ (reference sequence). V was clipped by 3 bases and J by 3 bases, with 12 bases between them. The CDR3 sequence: CASSLGRTDYEQYF. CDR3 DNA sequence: TGTGCCAGCAGCTTGGGTCGGACGGACTACGAGCAGTACTTC.

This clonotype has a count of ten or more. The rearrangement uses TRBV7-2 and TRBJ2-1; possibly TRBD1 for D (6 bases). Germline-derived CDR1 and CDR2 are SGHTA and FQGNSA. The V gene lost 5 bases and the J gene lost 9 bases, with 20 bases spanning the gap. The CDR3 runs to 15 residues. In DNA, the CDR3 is TGTGCCAGCAGCCTGAGGGGGTCTACCTTTCCTGAGCAGTTCTTC. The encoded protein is CASSLRGSTFPEQFF.

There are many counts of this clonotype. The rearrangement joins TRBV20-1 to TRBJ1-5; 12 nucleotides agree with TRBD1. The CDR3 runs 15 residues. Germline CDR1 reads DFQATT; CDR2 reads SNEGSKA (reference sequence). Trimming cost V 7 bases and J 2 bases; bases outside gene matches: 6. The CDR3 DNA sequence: TGCAGTGTTAGGGGACAGGGGGCCGGCAATCAGCCCCAGCATTTT. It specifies CSVRGQGAGNQPQHF.

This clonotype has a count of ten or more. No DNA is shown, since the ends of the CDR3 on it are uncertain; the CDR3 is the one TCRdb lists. CDR3 in amino acids: CASSSSLTQHF. The chain carries TRBV28 and TRBJ1-5. Inclusive of both ends, the CDR3 amounts to 11 amino acids. Per germline, CDR1 MDHEN and CDR2 SYDVKM.

CDR3 nucleotide sequence: TGCAGCGTTGAAATGTACAGGGGGGAAGCCAAAAACATTCAGTACTTC. Protein product: CSVEMYRGEAKNIQYF. This sequence joins TRBV29-1 and TRBJ2-4, with 8 nucleotides matching TRBD1. The CDR3 contains 16 residues. With V trimmed by 2 bases and J by 0 bases, 6 bases remained unmatched. Germline assignment: CDR1 SQVTM and CDR2 ANQGSEA.

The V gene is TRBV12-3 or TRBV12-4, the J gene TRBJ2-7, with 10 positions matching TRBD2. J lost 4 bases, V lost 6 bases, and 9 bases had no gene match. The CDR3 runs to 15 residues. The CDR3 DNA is TGTGCCAGCAGCTTAACTCTAGCGGGAGTGTACGAGCAGTACTTC. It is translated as CASSLTLAGVYEQYF.

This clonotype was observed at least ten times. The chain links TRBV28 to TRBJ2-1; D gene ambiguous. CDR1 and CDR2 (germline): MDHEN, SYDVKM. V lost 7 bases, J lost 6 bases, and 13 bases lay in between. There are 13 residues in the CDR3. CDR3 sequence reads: CASTRPLPNEQFF. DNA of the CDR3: TGTGCCAGCACCCGGCCCCTCCCCAATGAGCAGTTCTTC.